This T cell receptor beta chain was recorded in a study of T cells after posttransplantation cyclophosphamide. Study results and limitations: Later post-transplant blood repertoires were often dominated by donor CD8+ memory clones. Blood and skin or GI T cell repertoires showed limited TRB overlap.

The naive gate required viable CD3+CD4+ or CD3+CD8+ cells with CCR7+CD45RA+CD45RO-CD95-CD27+CD28+ phenotype. Profiled with immunoSEQ multiplex PCR; TCRdb holds only in-frame clones, not every one. The repertoire has around 10,000 clones, roughly 98% of them found once; the top ten carry approximately 0.25%. Comment on this clone: No antigen is known for it.

The TCR originated in a woman in her fifties or sixties in good health, CMV-negative, and a related stem cell transplant donor. Sequenced input: naive CD4+ T cells sorted from PBMCs.

The CDR3 DNA reads TGTGCCAGCAGCTTAGAAGGGGGCGGACGATATACGCAGTATTTT. It translates to CASSLEGGGRYTQYF. The chain combines TRBV7-2 with TRBJ2-3; 7 nucleotides align to TRBD1. Trimming removed 1 base from V and 7 bases from J; junction bases left unmatched: 8. The CDR3 has 15 residues. Per the germline V gene, CDR1 is SGHTA and CDR2 is FQGNSA. Full variable domain (remainder filled in from reference TRBV7-2 and TRBJ2-3): GAGVSQSPSNKVTEKGKDVELRCDPISGHTALYWYRQSLGQGLEFLIYFQGNSAPDKSGLPSDRFSAERTGGSVSTLTIQRTQQEDSAVYLCASSLEGGGRYTQYFGPGTRLTVL.